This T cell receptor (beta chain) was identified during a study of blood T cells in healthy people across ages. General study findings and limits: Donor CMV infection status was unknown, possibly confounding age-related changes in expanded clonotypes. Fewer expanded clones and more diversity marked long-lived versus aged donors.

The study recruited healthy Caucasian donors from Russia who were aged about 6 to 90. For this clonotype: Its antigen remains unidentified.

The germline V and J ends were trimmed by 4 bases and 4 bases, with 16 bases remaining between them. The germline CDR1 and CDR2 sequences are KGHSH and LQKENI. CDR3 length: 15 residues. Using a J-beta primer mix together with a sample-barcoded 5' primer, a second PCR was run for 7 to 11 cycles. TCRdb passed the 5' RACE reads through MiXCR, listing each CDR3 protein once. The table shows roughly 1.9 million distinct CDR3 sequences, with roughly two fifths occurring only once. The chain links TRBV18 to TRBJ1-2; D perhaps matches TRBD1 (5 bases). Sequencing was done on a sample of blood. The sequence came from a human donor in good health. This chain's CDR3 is CASSLKADTFYGYTF. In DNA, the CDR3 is TGTGCCAGCTCACTCAAGGCGGACACTTTCTATGGCTACACCTTC. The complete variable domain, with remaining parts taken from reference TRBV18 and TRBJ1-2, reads NAGVMQNPRHLVRRRGQEARLRCSPMKGHSHVYWYRQLPEEGLKFMVYLQKENIIDESGMPKERFSAEFPKEGPSILRIQQVVRGDSAAYFCASSLKADTFYGYTFGSGTRLTVV.